These T cell receptor beta chains were read from a single sample in a study of cytomegalovirus exposure and HLA in healthy donors. Generated by immunoSEQ multiplex PCR, the TCRdb table keeps only in-frame clones and is missing some. The repertoire has 200,000 to 250,000 clones, approximately 82% of them found once; the top ten carry roughly 5.5%. The sequenced sample consisted of PBMCs. The receptors shown here come from a woman between 18 and 29 years old in good health and CMV-seronegative. The CDR3 runs from the conserved cysteine through the conserved F or W. The order of the fields is V gene, J gene, D gene, clone size, CDR3 protein, CDR3 DNA. The D gene is left open where the match is weak. Not all rows give a size; the values are once, few, many and, for expanded clones, a class.

TRBV10-3	TRBJ1-2	-	-	CATAEKDNYGYTF	TGTGCCACCGCCGAAAAAGATAACTATGGCTACACCTTC
TRBV30	TRBJ1-3	-	-	CAWGMDASGNTIYF	TGTGCCTGGGGCATGGACGCTTCTGGAAACACCATATATTTT
TRBV6-6	TRBJ2-7	TRBD1	once	CASSYLDRVYEQYF	TGTGCCAGCAGTTACTTGGACAGGGTCTACGAGCAGTACTTC
TRBV7-8	TRBJ2-5	-	-	CAVDEGSGETQYF	TGTGCCGTAGACGAGGGTTCTGGGGAGACCCAGTACTTC
TRBV21-1	TRBJ2-5	-	-	CASSKPGETQYF	TGTGCCAGCAGCAAGCCTGGAGAGACCCAGTACTTC
TRBV5-1	TRBJ2-7	-	-	CASSLDRYGEQYF	TGCGCCAGCAGCTTGGACAGGTATGGCGAGCAGTACTTC
TRBV6-1	TRBJ2-7	TRBD1	once	CASSGSGTASYEQYF	TGTGCCAGCAGTGGTTCCGGGACAGCCTCCTACGAGCAGTACTTC
TRBV5-1	TRBJ2-7	TRBD1	-	CASSKGASYEQYF	TGCGCCAGCAGCAAGGGGGCATCCTACGAGCAGTACTTC
TRBV7-2	TRBJ2-5	-	-	CASSLYAGTQYF	TGTGCCAGCAGCTTATATGCCGGGACCCAGTACTTC
TRBV7-8	TRBJ2-3	-	-	CASKETETDTQYF	TGTGCCTCCAAGGAGACCGAGACAGATACGCAGTATTTT
TRBV4-1	TRBJ2-4	-	-	CASSQTQDLAKNIQYF	TGCGCCAGCAGCCAAACTCAGGACCTAGCCAAAAACATTCAGTACTTC
TRBV2	TRBJ1-5	-	-	CASSGGINQPQHF	TGTGCCAGCAGCGGGGGCATTAATCAGCCCCAGCATTTT
TRBV28	TRBJ1-2	TRBD1	-	CASSYPWTGSDGYTF	TGTGCCAGCAGTTACCCCTGGACAGGGAGTGATGGCTACACCTTC
TRBV4-1	TRBJ1-2	-	-	CASSRGVGIYGYTF	TGCGCCAGCAGCCGGGGGGTCGGGATCTATGGCTACACCTTC
TRBV6-1	TRBJ2-7	TRBD2	-	CASDRLAGAYEQYF	TGTGCCAGCGACCGACTAGCGGGGGCGTACGAGCAGTACTTC
TRBV11-2	TRBJ1-2	TRBD1	few	CASSLGTGSGYTF	TGTGCCAGCAGCTTGGGGACAGGATCTGGCTACACCTTC
TRBV5-1	TRBJ2-1	-	-	CASRPGTNNEQFF	TGCGCCAGCAGACCCGGGACCAACAATGAGCAGTTCTTC
TRBV10-3	TRBJ2-3	TRBD2	-	CAIRGGTSGEGGTDTQYF	TGTGCCATCAGGGGAGGGACTAGCGGAGAGGGGGGCACAGATACGCAGTATTTT
TRBV6-6	TRBJ2-1	-	-	CASSHSSRGRVDEQFF	TGTGCCAGCAGTCACTCGTCCAGGGGAAGGGTCGATGAGCAGTTCTTC
TRBV10-3	TRBJ1-2	-	-	CAISPGTNYYGYTF	TGTGCCATCAGTCCCGGGACAAACTACTATGGCTACACCTTC
TRBV6-1	TRBJ2-5	-	-	CASSEQTAGTQYF	TGTGCCAGCAGTGAGCAGACCGCCGGGACCCAGTACTTC
TRBV11-3	TRBJ2-2	TRBD1	-	CASSSGTGTGGELFF	TGTGCCAGCAGCTCCGGGACAGGGACGGGCGGGGAGCTGTTTTTT
TRBV5-1	TRBJ1-5	-	-	CASSWSGTSNQPQHF	TGCGCCAGCAGCTGGAGCGGGACCAGCAATCAGCCCCAGCATTTT
TRBV2	TRBJ2-2	-	once	CASSKEARVAGELFF	TGTGCCAGCAGTAAGGAGGCCAGGGTAGCCGGGGAGCTGTTTTTT
TRBV28	TRBJ1-5	-	-	CAGGVGPGGNQPQHF	TGTGCCGGTGGGGTGGGGCCTGGGGGCAATCAGCCCCAGCATTTT
TRBV6-5	TRBJ2-2	TRBD2	-	CASSLGGGRTGELFF	TGTGCCAGCAGTTTGGGGGGAGGGAGGACCGGGGAGCTGTTTTTT
TRBV11-2	TRBJ1-5	-	-	CASSPFHSNQPQHF	TGTGCCAGCAGCCCCTTCCATAGCAATCAGCCCCAGCATTTT
TRBV6-1	TRBJ2-7	-	-	CASSEPRGRSYEQYF	TGTGCCAGCAGTGAACCCCGGGGCCGTTCCTACGAGCAGTACTTC
TRBV2	TRBJ1-2	TRBD1	-	CASTRTGTGANYGYTF	TGTGCCAGCACCAGAACCGGGACAGGGGCTAACTATGGCTACACCTTC